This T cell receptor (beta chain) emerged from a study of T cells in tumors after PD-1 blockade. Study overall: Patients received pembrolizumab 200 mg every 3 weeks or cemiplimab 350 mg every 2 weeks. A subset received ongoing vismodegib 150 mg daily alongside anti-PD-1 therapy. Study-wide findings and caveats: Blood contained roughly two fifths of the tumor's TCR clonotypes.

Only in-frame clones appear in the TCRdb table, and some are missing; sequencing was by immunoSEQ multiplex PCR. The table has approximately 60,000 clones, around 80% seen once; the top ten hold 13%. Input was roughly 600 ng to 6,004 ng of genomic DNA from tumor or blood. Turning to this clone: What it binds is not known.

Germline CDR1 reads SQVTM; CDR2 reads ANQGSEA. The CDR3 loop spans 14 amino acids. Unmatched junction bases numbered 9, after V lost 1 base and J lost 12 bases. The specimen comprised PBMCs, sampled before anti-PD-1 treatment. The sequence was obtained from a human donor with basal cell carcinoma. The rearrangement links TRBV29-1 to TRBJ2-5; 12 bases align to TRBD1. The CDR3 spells CSVEGGTGGGGKYF. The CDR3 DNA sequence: TGCAGCGTTGAAGGAGGGACAGGGGGCGGGGGAAAGTACTTC.